The rows below give T cell receptor beta chains drawn from one sample of a study of response to subunit inactivated influenza vaccine. MiXCR, applied by TCRdb to the RT-PCR reads, yields one record per CDR3 protein. The sample includes more than 450,000 distinct CDR3 sequences, around 8% of them seen just once. The sequences come from PBMCs from blood, collected 23 months after vaccination. The receptors originated from a man aged 45 to 75 who received an inactivated influenza vaccine. The conserved cysteine and the conserved F or W are not part of the CDR3 here.

>TRBJ1-2|TRBV6-5
ASSYSGPSYGYT
>TRBJ2-7|TRBV7-2
ASSLDGNGYEQY
>TRBJ2-7|TRBV7-2
ASSKGLAGGYEQY
>TRBJ2-3|TRBV20-1
SASGLAGLTDTQY
>TRBJ2-5|TRBV7-2
ASSSRTRQETQY
>TRBJ1-1|TRBV12-3/TRBV12-4
AIFDRGRTEAF
>TRBJ1-1|TRBV15
ATSRGPGAMNTEAF
>TRBJ1-1|TRBV7-9
ASSPHGAMNTEAF
>TRBJ1-4|TRBV4-2
ASSLYSGEVDEKLF
>TRBJ2-5|TRBV5-8
ASSLDRDRLETQY
>TRBJ2-6|TRBV12-3/TRBV12-4
ASTMSPSGANVLT
>TRBJ2-7|TRBV20-1
SARDRRLAGAGEQY
>TRBJ2-2|TRBV7-9
ASSPGGTSNTGELF
>TRBJ1-5|TRBV11-2
ASSGQGAGQPQH
>TRBJ1-2|TRBV5-1
ASLLGHLTYGYT
>TRBJ1-1|TRBV5-1
ASSLGPAKYTEAF
>TRBJ1-1|TRBV3-1
ASSQVQGPNQNTEAF
>TRBJ2-7|TRBV4-2
ASSQDAGLHLYEQY
>TRBJ2-7|TRBV20-1
SARDPLIRGEQY
>TRBJ2-5|TRBV6-1
ASSETQRIQETQY
>TRBJ2-5|TRBV18
ASSPLNGVQETQY
>TRBJ2-7|TRBV12-3/TRBV12-4
ASSLGGNSYEQY
>TRBJ2-7|TRBV4-3
ASSQDRDRSYEQY
>TRBJ2-1|TRBV5-1
ASSLVAGGHEQF
>TRBJ2-1|TRBV27
ASKSGTSGTEQF
>TRBJ2-3|TRBV5-1
ASSWTASSTDTQY
>TRBJ2-5|TRBV19
ASSTGQGRETQY
>TRBJ2-6|TRBV2
ASSGGPGGANVLT
>TRBJ2-3|TRBV14
ASSQEVAPDTQY
>TRBJ1-1|TRBV7-8
ASSLGLRGSLNTEAF
>TRBJ2-5|TRBV12-3/TRBV12-4
ASSANRVGETQY
>TRBJ2-7|TRBV7-9
ASSLTGGGYYEQY
>TRBJ1-1|TRBV3-1
ASSQGLTEAF
>TRBJ2-2|TRBV12-3/TRBV12-4
ASSLALVWEYTGELF
>TRBJ1-1|TRBV5-1
ASSPTGTTEAF
>TRBJ2-6|TRBV7-9
ASTWVRSGANVLT
>TRBJ1-5|TRBV4-1
ASSQDLGGFQPQH
>TRBJ2-6|TRBV29-1
SVRGLGANVLT
>TRBJ2-7|TRBV10-3
AISGGGGSYEQY
>TRBJ2-4|TRBV2
ASSEGNRRKNIQY
>TRBJ2-1|TRBV20-1
SAIKGGVSYNEQF
>TRBJ1-4|TRBV2
ASSIRLTTNEKLF
>TRBJ2-7|TRBV27
ASRGTEVYEQY
>TRBJ2-1|TRBV5-6
ASSFDRGRSDEQF